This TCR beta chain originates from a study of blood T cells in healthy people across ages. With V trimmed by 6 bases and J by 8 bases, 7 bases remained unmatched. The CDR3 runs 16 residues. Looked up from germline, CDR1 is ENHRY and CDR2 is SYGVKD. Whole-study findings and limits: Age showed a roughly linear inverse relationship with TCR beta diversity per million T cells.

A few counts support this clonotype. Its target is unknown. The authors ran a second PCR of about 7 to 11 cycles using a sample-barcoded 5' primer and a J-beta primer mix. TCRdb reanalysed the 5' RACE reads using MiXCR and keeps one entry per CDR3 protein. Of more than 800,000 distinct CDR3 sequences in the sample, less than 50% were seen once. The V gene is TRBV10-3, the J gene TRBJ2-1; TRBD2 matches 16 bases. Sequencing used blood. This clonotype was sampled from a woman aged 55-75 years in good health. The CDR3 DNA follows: TGTGCCATCAGCTCGGGGACTAGCGGGAGGGCCTATGAGCAGTTCTTC. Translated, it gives CAISSGTSGRAYEQFF.